The T cell receptor (beta chain) under discussion was sequenced for a study of blood T cells in healthy people across ages. A second PCR, run for about 6 to 12 cycles, used a sample-barcoded 5' primer plus a J-beta primer mix. TCRdb re-called the 5' RACE reads through MiXCR, storing one row per CDR3 protein. The sample has some 1.4 million distinct CDR3 sequences, around 42% seen once. Study-wide points: It was held that diversity estimates obtained from one million T cells represented underestimates.

PBMCs numbering at least 6.5 million were isolated per sample. Details on this clonotype: What it recognizes is unknown.

CDR3 size: 16 residues. Germline CDR1 is SGHRS and CDR2 is YFSETQ. V dropped 3 bases and J dropped 0 bases, with 10 bases sitting between them. This receptor was identified in a woman aged 18-29 years in good health. V is TRBV5-1 and J is TRBJ2-6; D not certain. Input material: blood. The CDR3 reads CASSSPSFSGANVLTF. The CDR3 DNA reads as TGCGCCAGCAGCTCCCCCTCATTCTCTGGGGCCAACGTCCTGACTTTC.